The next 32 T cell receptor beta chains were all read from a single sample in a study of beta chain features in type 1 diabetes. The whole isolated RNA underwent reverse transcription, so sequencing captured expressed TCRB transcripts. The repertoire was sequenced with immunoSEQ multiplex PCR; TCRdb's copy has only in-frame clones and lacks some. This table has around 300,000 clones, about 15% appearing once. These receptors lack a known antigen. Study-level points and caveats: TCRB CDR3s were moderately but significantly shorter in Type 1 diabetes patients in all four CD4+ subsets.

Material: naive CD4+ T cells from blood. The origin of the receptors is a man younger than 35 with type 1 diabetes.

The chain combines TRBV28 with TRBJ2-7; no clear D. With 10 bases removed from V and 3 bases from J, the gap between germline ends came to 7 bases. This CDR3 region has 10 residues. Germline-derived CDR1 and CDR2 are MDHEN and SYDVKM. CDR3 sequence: CATSSYEQYF. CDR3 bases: TGTGCCACCTCCAGCTACGAGCAGTACTTC.

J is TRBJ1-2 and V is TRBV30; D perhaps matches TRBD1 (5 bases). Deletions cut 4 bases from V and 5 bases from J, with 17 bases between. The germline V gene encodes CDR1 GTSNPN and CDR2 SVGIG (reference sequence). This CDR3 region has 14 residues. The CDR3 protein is CAWKDGRGLYGYTF. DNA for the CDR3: TGTGCCTGGAAAGATGGTAGGGGACTATATGGCTACACCTTC.

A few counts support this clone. The CDR3 DNA follows: TGCAGCGCCTTGACAGGGGGCAGGGACGAGCAGTACTTC. It encodes CSALTGGRDEQYF. This sequence joins TRBV29-1 and TRBJ2-7, with 10 bases identical to TRBD1. The CDR3 is made up of 13 amino acids. The germline V gene has CDR1 SQVTM and CDR2 ANQGSEA. The V and J ends lost 7 bases and 5 bases, in that order; junction bases with no gene match: 8.

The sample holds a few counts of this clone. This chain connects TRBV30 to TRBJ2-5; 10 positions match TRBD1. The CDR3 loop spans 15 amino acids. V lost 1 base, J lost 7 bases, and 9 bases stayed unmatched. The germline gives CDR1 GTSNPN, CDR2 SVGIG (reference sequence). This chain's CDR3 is CAWSAPGTGVGTQYF. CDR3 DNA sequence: TGTGCCTGGAGTGCTCCCGGGACAGGGGTGGGGACCCAGTACTTC. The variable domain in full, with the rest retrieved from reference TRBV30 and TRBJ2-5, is SQTIHQWPATLVQPVGSPLSLECTVEGTSNPNLYWYRQAAGRGLQLLFYSVGIGQISSEVPQNLSASRPQDRQFILSSKKLLLSDSGFYLCAWSAPGTGVGTQYFGPGTRLLVL.

The CDR3: CASSLGGQGARGYTF. CDR3 nucleotide sequence: TGTGCCAGCAGCTTAGGGGGACAGGGGGCGCGAGGCTACACCTTC. The chain joins TRBV7-9 to TRBJ1-2; 12 bases are shared with TRBD1. The CDR3 consists of 15 residues. V shed 1 base and J 8 bases; nucleotides not matched to a gene: 5. Germline V CDR1 and CDR2: SEHNR, FQNEAQ (reference sequence).

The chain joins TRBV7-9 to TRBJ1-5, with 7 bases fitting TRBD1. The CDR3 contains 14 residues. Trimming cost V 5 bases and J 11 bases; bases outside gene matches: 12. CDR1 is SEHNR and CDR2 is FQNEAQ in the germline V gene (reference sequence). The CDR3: CASSLGQGGAAQHF. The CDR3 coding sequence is TGTGCCAGCAGCCTGGGGCAGGGGGGAGCGGCCCAGCATTTT.

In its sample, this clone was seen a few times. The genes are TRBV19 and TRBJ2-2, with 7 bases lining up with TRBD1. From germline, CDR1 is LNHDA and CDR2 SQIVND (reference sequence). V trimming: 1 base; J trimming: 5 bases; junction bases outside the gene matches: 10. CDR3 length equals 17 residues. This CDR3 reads CASSIVHRGQATGELFF. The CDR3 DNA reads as TGTGCCAGTAGTATAGTCCACCGAGGACAGGCTACCGGGGAGCTGTTTTTT.

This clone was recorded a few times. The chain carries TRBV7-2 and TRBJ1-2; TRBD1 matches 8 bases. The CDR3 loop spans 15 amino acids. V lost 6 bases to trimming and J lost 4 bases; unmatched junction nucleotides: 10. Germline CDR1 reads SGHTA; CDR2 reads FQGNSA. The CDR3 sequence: CASSQNRGQAYGYTF. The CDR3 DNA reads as TGTGCCAGCAGTCAAAACCGGGGACAGGCCTATGGCTACACCTTC.

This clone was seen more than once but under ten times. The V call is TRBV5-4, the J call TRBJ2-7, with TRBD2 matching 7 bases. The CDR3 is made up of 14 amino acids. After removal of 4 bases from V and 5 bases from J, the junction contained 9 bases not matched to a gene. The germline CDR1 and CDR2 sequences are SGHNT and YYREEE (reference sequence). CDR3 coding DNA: TGTGCCAGCAGCCTAGCGGCACCCAACCACGAGCAGTACTTC. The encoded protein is CASSLAAPNHEQYF.

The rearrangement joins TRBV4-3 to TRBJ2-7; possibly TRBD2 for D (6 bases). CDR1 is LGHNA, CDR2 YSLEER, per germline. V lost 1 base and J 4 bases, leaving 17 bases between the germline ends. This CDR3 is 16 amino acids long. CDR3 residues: CASSQVGGRSPYEQYF. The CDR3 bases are TGCGCCAGCAGCCAAGTTGGGGGGAGGTCCCCGTACGAGCAGTACTTC.

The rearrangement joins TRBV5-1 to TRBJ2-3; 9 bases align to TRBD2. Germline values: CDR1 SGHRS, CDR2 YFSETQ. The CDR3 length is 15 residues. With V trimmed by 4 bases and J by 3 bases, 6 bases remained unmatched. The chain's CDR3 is CASSAGGLDTDTQYF. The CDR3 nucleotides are TGCGCCAGCAGCGCGGGGGGGCTGGATACAGATACGCAGTATTTT.

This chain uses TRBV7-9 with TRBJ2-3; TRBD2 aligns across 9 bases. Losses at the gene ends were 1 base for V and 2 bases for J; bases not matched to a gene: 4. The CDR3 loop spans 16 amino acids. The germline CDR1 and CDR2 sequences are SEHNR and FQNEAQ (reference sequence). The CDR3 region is CASSLGLAGPTDTQYF. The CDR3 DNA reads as TGTGCCAGCAGCTTAGGGCTAGCGGGGCCCACAGATACGCAGTATTTT.

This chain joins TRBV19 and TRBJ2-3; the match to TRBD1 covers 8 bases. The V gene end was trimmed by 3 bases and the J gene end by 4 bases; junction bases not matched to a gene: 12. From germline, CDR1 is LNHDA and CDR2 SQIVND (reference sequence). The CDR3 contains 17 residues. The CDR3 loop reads CASSIPGQGPSSDTQYF. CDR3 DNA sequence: TGTGCCAGTAGTATCCCCGGACAGGGCCCCTCTTCAGATACGCAGTATTTT.

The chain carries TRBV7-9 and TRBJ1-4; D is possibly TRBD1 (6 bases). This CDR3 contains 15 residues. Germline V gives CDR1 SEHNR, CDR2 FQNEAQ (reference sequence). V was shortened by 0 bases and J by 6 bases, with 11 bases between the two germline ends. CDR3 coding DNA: TGTGCCAGCAGCTTAGCCGGGGGGCGCCATGAAAAACTGTTTTTT. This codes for CASSLAGGRHEKLFF. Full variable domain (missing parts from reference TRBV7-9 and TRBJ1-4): DTGVSQNPRHKITKRGQNVTFRCDPISEHNRLYWYRQTLGQGPEFLTYFQNEAQLEKSRLLSDRFSAERPKGSFSTLEIQRTEQGDSAMYLCASSLAGGRHEKLFFGSGTQLSVL.

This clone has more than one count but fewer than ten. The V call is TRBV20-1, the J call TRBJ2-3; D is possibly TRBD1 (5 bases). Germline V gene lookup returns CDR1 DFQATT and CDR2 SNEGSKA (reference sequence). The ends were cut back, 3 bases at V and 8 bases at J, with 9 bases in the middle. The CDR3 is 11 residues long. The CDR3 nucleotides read TGCAGTGCTAGCAGGGAAGGTACGCAGTATTTT. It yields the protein CSASREGTQYF.

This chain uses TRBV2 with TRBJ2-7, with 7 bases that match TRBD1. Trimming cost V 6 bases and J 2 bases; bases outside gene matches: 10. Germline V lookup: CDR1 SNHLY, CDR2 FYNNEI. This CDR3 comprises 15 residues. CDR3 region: CASSPETGQTYEQYF. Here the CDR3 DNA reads TGTGCCAGCAGCCCAGAGACAGGGCAAACCTACGAGCAGTACTTC.

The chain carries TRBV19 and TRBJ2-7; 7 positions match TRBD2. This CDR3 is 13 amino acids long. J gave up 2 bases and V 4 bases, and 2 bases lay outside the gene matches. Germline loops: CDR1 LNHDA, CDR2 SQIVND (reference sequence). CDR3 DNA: TGTGCCAGTAGTAGGACTAGAACCTACGAGCAGTACTTC. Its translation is CASSRTRTYEQYF. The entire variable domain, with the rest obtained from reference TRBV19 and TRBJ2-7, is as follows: DGGITQSPKYLFRKEGQNVTLSCEQNLNHDAMYWYRQDPGQGLRLIYYSQIVNDFQKGDIAEGYSVSREKKESFPLTVTSAQKNPTAFYLCASSRTRTYEQYFGPGTRLTVT.

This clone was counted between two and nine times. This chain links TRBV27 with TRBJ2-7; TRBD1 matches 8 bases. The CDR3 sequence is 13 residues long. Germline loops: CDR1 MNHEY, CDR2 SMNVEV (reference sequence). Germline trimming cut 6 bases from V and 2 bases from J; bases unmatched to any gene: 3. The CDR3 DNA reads TGTGCCAGCAGAGGGACAGGCACCTACGAGCAGTACTTC. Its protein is CASRGTGTYEQYF.

CDR3 amino acids: CASSPGTSILGEQFF. The DNA for the CDR3 is TGTGCCAGCAGCCCCGGGACTAGCATCCTTGGTGAGCAGTTCTTC. This chain links TRBV7-9 with TRBJ2-1; 9 bases map to TRBD2. V trimming: 5 bases; J trimming: 9 bases; junction bases outside the gene matches: 11. The CDR3 length is 15 residues. Germline V gene lookup returns CDR1 SEHNR and CDR2 FQNEAQ (reference sequence).

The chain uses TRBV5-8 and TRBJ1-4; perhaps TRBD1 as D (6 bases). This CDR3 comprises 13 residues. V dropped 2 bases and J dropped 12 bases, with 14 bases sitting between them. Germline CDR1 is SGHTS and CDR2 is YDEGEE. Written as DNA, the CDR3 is TGTGCCAGCAGCTTTTGGACGGGACAAGAACTGTTTTTT. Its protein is CASSFWTGQELFF.

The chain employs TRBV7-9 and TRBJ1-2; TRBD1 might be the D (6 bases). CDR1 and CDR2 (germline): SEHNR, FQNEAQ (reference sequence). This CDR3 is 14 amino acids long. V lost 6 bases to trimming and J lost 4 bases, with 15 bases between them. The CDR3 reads CASSPRGGVYGYTF. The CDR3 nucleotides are TGTGCCAGCAGTCCTAGGGGGGGAGTCTATGGCTACACCTTC.

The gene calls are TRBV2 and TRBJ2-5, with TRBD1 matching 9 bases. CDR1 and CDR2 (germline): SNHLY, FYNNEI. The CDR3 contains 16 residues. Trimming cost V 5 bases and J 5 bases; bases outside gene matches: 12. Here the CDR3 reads CASSNSAPTGGETQYF. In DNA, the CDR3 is TGTGCCAGCAGTAACTCCGCCCCGACAGGGGGTGAGACCCAGTACTTC.

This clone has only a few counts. The CDR3 coding sequence is TGTGCCAGCAGTACCGGAGCCATGGGCTACACCTTC. Its translation: CASSTGAMGYTF. The gene calls are TRBV28 and TRBJ1-2; D gene ambiguous. V gave up 5 bases and J gave up 8 bases, with 12 bases separating them. CDR1 is MDHEN, CDR2 SYDVKM, per germline. This CDR3 is built from 12 residues.

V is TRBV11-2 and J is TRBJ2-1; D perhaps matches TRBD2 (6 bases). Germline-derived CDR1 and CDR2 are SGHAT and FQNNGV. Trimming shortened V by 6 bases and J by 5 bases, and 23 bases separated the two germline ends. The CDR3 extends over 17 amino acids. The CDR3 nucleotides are TGTGCCAGCAGACGCACGGGACTTTCAATAAGGGACAATGAGCAGTTCTTC. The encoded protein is CASRRTGLSIRDNEQFF.

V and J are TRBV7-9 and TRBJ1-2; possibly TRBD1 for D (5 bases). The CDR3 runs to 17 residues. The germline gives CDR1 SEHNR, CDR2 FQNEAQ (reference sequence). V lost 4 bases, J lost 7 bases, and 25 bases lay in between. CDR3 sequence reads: CASSSPRASGTRGGYTF. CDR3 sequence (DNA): TGTGCCAGCAGCTCTCCTCGGGCCTCAGGGACTCGCGGTGGCTACACCTTC.

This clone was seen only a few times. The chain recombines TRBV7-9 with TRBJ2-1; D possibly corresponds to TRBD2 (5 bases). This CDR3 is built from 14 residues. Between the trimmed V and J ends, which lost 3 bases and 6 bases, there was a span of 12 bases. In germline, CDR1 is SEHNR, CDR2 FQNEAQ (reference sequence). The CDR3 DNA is TGTGCCAGCAGCTTGGTGAGCGGAGGCAATGAGCAGTTCTTC. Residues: CASSLVSGGNEQFF.

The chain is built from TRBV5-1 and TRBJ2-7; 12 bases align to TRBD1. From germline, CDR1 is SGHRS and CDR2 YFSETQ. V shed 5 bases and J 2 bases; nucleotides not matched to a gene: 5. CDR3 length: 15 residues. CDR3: CASRGQGAAAYEQYF. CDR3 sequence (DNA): TGCGCCAGCAGGGGACAGGGGGCGGCAGCCTACGAGCAGTACTTC.

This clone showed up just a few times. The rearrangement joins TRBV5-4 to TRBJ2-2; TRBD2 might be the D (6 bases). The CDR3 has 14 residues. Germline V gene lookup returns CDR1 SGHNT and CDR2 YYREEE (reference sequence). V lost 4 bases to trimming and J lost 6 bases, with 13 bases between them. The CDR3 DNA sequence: TGTGCCAGCAGCGTATATCGGGACTCCGGGGAGCTGTTTTTT. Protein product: CASSVYRDSGELFF. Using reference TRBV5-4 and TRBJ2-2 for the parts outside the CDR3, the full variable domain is ETGVTQSPTHLIKTRGQQVTLRCSSQSGHNTVSWYQQALGQGPQFIFQYYREEENGRGNFPPRFSGLQFPNYSSELNVNALELDDSALYLCASSVYRDSGELFFGEGSRLTVL.

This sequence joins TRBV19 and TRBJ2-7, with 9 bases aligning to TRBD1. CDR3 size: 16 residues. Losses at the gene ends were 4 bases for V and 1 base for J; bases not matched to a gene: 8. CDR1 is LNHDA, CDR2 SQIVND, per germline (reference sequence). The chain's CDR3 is CASSTTGQGKSYEQYF. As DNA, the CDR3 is TGTGCCAGTAGTACCACGGGACAGGGTAAATCCTACGAGCAGTACTTC.

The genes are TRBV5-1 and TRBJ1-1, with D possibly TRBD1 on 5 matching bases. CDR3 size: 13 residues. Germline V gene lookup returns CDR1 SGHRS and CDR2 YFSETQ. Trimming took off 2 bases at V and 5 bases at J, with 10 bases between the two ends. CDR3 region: CASSFAGTTEAFF. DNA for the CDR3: TGCGCCAGCAGCTTTGCGGGGACGACTGAAGCTTTCTTT.

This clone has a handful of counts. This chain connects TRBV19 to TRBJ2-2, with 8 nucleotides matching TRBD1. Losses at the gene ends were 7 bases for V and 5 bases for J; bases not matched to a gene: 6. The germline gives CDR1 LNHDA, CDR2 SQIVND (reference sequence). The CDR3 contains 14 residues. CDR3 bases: TGTGCCAGTACTCACAGGGGGGTTACCGGGGAGCTGTTTTTT. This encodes CASTHRGVTGELFF.

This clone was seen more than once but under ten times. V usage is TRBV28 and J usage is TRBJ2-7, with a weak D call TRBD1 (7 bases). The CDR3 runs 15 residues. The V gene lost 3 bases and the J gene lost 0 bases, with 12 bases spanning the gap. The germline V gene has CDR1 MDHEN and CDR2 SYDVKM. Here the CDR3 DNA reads TGTGCCAGCAGTTTCGCGGGACAGAACTCCTACGAGCAGTACTTC. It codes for CASSFAGQNSYEQYF.